This is a list of T cell receptor beta chains from one sample in a study of cytomegalovirus exposure and HLA in healthy donors. Libraries were prepared by immunoSEQ multiplex PCR; TCRdb keeps only in-frame clonotypes and omits some of them. The sample lists over 150,000 clones; around 64% were seen once. Sequenced: PBMCs. These receptors originate from a woman aged 25-40 years in good health and CMV-seronegative. The CDR3 runs from the conserved cysteine through the conserved F or W. D genes are given only for firm matches. Where a row states a size, it is once, few, many or the class of an expanded clone; other rows omit it.

TRBD1	TRBJ2-7	TRBV28	few	CASSLDRAYEQYF	TGTGCCAGCAGTTTGGACAGGGCCTACGAGCAGTACTTC
NA	TRBJ1-5	TRBV2	NA	CASRVRTDSNQPQHF	TGTGCCAGCAGAGTTAGAACAGATAGCAATCAGCCCCAGCATTTT
TRBD1	TRBJ1-5	TRBV19	NA	CASIGTGGNQPQHF	TGTGCCAGTATAGGGACAGGGGGCAATCAGCCCCAGCATTTT
NA	TRBJ2-3	TRBV11-2	NA	CASSLGGLDTQYF	TGTGCCAGCAGCTTAGGGGGACTAGATACGCAGTATTTT
NA	TRBJ2-7	TRBV7-7	NA	CASSLAEAYEQYF	TGTGCTAGCAGCTTAGCCGAGGCCTACGAGCAGTACTTC
NA	TRBJ1-2	TRBV4-3	NA	CASSQDRQEFNYGYTF	TGCGCCAGCAGCCAAGATAGGCAGGAATTTAACTATGGCTACACCTTC
TRBD1	TRBJ2-3	TRBV27	NA	CASSPTDREITDTQYF	TGTGCCAGCAGTCCTACGGACAGGGAAATCACAGATACGCAGTATTTT
NA	TRBJ1-1	TRBV6-5	NA	CASSYSRNTEAFF	TGTGCCAGCAGTTACTCCAGGAACACTGAAGCTTTCTTT
NA	TRBJ1-2	TRBV7-2	few	CASSPPTPAGYGYTF	TGTGCCAGCAGCCCCCCCACACCCGCGGGCTATGGCTACACCTTC
TRBD1	TRBJ1-1	TRBV10-2	NA	CASRGTGVTEAFF	TGCGCCAGCAGAGGGACAGGGGTTACTGAAGCTTTCTTT
NA	TRBJ2-5	TRBV15	once	CATSRESSFETQYF	TGTGCCACCAGCAGAGAAAGTAGCTTCGAGACCCAGTACTTC
NA	TRBJ1-1	TRBV15	once	CATSRDLAVNTEAFF	TGTGCCACCAGCAGAGATCTGGCTGTGAACACTGAAGCTTTCTTT
NA	TRBJ1-5	TRBV11-2	once	CASSLFPDQPQHF	TGTGCCAGCAGCTTATTCCCAGATCAGCCCCAGCATTTT
NA	TRBJ2-7	TRBV6-6	NA	CASSSRKQYF	TGTGCCAGCAGTTCGCGGAAGCAGTACTTC
TRBD1	TRBJ1-5	TRBV27	NA	CASSFWDRVNQPQHF	TGTGCCAGCAGTTTCTGGGACAGGGTTAATCAGCCCCAGCATTTT